The T cell receptor beta chain described here comes from a study of shared clonotypes between healthy human individuals. The data were produced by immunoSEQ multiplex PCR, yet TCRdb's version contains in-frame clones alone and is incomplete. Here the sample spans 2 million to 2.5 million clones, 90% to 97% being singletons. This clone was detected once. The source of this sequence is a man in his late teens or twenties in good health. The material sequenced was naive CD4+ T cells sorted from blood. As for subset: CD45RA+ positively selected.

CDR3 DNA: TGTGCCAGCAGTGCAGGGGGACAAGAGACCCAGTACTTC. Its protein product is CASSAGGQETQYF. The rearrangement uses TRBV28 and TRBJ2-5; TRBD1 agrees at 7 bases. Germline V CDR1 and CDR2: MDHEN, SYDVKM. This CDR3 has 13 amino acids. Trimming at V came to 5 bases and at J to 2 bases, leaving 2 bases not matched to a gene.